This entry lists 9 T cell receptor beta chains sequenced from one sample in a study of cytomegalovirus exposure and HLA in healthy donors (TCRdb year 2017). Libraries were constructed by the immunoSEQ multiplex PCR assay. TCRdb carries this immuneACCESS record with in-frame sequences only. Its versions omit some clonotypes, under half of them owing to an unresolved V gene in the studies checked, with the rest unexplained. The sample table holds approximately 44,000 clones, of which 88% were seen once. About 6.7% of the sample lies in the top ten. Sequencing was carried out using PBMCs. The source of these receptors is a woman aged 25 to 45 in good health and CMV-seronegative.

This clone was found a few times. The CDR3 is CASSSPGSGGGANEQFF. In DNA form, the CDR3 reads TGTGCCAGCAGTTCACCGGGTAGCGGGGGAGGGGCAAATGAGCAGTTCTTC. J is TRBJ2-1 and V is TRBV28, with TRBD2 matching 9 bases. The CDR3 loop spans 17 amino acids. Germline V CDR1 and CDR2: MDHEN, SYDVKM. Germline trimming cut 4 bases from V and 7 bases from J; bases unmatched to any gene: 14.

This clone was counted once. The chain couples TRBV28 to TRBJ2-1, with D possibly being TRBD2 (6 bases). V shed 2 bases and J shed 8 bases, with 13 bases lying between them. The germline V gene has CDR1 MDHEN and CDR2 SYDVKM. The CDR3 sequence is 14 residues long. The CDR3 DNA is TGTGCCAGCAGTTTAACCGGGAGAAACGATGAGCAGTTCTTC. Encoded protein: CASSLTGRNDEQFF.

The gene calls are TRBV29-1 and TRBJ2-7, with 8 nucleotides matching TRBD2. The germline gives CDR1 SQVTM, CDR2 ANQGSEA. The junction had 17 bases not matched to a gene; V was cut back by 4 bases and J by 6 bases. The CDR3 has 16 amino acids. The CDR3 spells CSVGGVGSGTFSEQYF. The CDR3 bases are TGCAGCGTTGGGGGCGTTGGTAGCGGGACTTTCTCCGAGCAGTACTTC.

This clone has a single count. This chain links TRBV14 with TRBJ2-3; D remains unclear. Trimming stripped 4 bases from V and 4 bases from J, with 9 bases between. The CDR3 has 13 amino acids. Germline V gene data show CDR1 as SGHDN and CDR2 as FVKESK. The CDR3 loop reads CASSLLGADTQYF. In nucleotides, the CDR3 is TGTGCCAGCAGCCTGCTAGGAGCAGATACGCAGTATTTT.

V is TRBV28 and J is TRBJ1-5; the match to TRBD1 covers 7 bases. The length of the CDR3 is 16 residues. Germline lookup yields CDR1 MDHEN and CDR2 SYDVKM. Losses at the gene ends were 7 bases for V and 11 bases for J; bases not matched to a gene: 20. The CDR3 bases are TGTGCCAGCACCCTACAAGGCACAGGGGAAGGTTGGGCCCAGCATTTT. This sequence encodes CASTLQGTGEGWAQHF.

This chain uses TRBV10-3 with TRBJ1-5; 7 nucleotides agree with TRBD1. Germline V gene data show CDR1 as ENHRY and CDR2 as SYGVKD. The CDR3 has 15 residues. V shed 2 bases and J 5 bases; nucleotides not matched to a gene: 6. The CDR3 loop reads CAISETGVRDQPQHF. The DNA of the CDR3 is TGTGCCATCAGTGAGACAGGGGTGAGAGATCAGCCCCAGCATTTT.

This clone was counted between two and nine times. V and J are TRBV15 and TRBJ2-1; 7 positions match TRBD2. The CDR3 extends over 13 amino acids. The V gene end was trimmed by 1 base and the J gene end by 6 bases; junction bases not matched to a gene: 0. Germline CDR1 LNHNV, CDR2 YYDKDF (reference sequence). The chain's CDR3 is CATSRAGGNEQFF. CDR3 sequence (DNA): TGTGCCACCAGCAGAGCGGGGGGCAATGAGCAGTTCTTC.

This clone has a single count. This rearrangement joins TRBV7-6 to TRBJ2-6; D unresolved. Germline V lookup: CDR1 SGHVS, CDR2 FNYEAQ. V lost 4 bases and J 2 bases, leaving 6 bases between the germline ends. The CDR3 covers 14 residues. The CDR3 here is CASSYTAGANVLTF. The CDR3, as DNA: TGTGCCAGCAGCTATACTGCTGGGGCCAACGTCCTGACTTTC. Based on the CDR3 plus reference TRBV7-6 and TRBJ2-6, the full variable domain is GAGVSQSPRYKVTKRGQDVALRCDPISGHVSLYWYRQALGQGPEFLTYFNYEAQQDKSGLPNDRFSAERPEGSISTLTIQRTEQRDSAMYRCASSYTAGANVLTFGAGSRLTVL.

The V gene is TRBV1, the J gene TRBJ2-1; the table's D call, TRBD2, has no DNA check behind it. TRBV1 is a pseudogene locus. The CDR3 covers 19 residues. The CDR3 loop reads CTSSQACRDSFPGLHEQFF. In DNA, the CDR3 is TGCACCAGCAGCCAAGCCTGCCGGGACTCCTTTCCGGGACTCCATGAGCAGTTCTTC.